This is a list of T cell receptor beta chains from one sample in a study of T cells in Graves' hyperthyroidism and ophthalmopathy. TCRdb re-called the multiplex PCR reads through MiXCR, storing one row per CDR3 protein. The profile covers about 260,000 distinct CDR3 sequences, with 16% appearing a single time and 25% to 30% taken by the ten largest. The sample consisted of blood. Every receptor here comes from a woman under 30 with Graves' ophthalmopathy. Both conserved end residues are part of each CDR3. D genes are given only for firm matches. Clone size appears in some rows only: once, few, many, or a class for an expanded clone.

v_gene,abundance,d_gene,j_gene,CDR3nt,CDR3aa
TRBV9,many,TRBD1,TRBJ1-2,TGTGCCAGCAGCGTGCAGGGGGCTCCTACCTATGGCTACACCTTC,CASSVQGAPTYGYTF
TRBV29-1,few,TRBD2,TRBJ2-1,TGCAGCGTGGCAAGGACTAGCGGGAGGTATGAGCAGTTCTTC,CSVARTSGRYEQFF
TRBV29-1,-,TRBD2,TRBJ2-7,TGCAGCGTCTCCTACCCCGGGACTAGCGGGACGGGTACCCTCTACGAGCAGTACTTC,CSVSYPGTSGTGTLYEQYF
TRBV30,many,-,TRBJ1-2,TGTGCCTGGAACTCGGGTGGAGACTATGGCTACACCTTC,CAWNSGGDYGYTF
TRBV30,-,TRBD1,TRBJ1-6,TGTGCCTGGAGTGTAAACGGACAGGGTAATTCACCCCTCCACTTT,CAWSVNGQGNSPLHF
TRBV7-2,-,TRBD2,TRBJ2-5,TGTGCCAGCAGCTTAGGAGGCGGTAGCGGGATCCAAGAGACCCAGTACTTC,CASSLGGGSGIQETQYF
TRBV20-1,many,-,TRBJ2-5,TGCAGTGCTAGAGATCTCGGGGGAGAAGAGACCCAGTACTTC,CSARDLGGEETQYF
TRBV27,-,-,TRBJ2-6,TGTGCCAGCAGTTTTCGAGACTTGGGGGCCAACGTCCTGACTTTC,CASSFRDLGANVLTF
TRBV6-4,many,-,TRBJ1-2,TGTGCCAGCAGTGACTCCTTTCGGAGAGGGAACTATGGCTACACCTTC,CASSDSFRRGNYGYTF
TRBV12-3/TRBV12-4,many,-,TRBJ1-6,TGTGCCAGCAGTTTTGGGACACTTAATTCACCCCTCCACTTT,CASSFGTLNSPLHF
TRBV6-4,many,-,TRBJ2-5,TGTGCCAGCAGAAGACTTCGGGGCAGTCCAAGTGGGGCCCAGTACTTC,CASRRLRGSPSGAQYF
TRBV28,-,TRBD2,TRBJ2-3,TGTGCCAGCAGTCCAAGCGGGAGTAAGGCAGATACGCAGTATTTT,CASSPSGSKADTQYF
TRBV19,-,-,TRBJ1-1,TGTGCCAGTAGTATCACGGGGAACACTGAAGCTTTCTTT,CASSITGNTEAFF
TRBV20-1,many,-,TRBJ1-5,TGCAGTGCTAGAGCAGATTGGGGGGTTAATCAGCCCCAGCATTTT,CSARADWGVNQPQHF
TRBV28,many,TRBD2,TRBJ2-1,TGTGCCAGCAGTTGGGGACTAGCGGGAGTAGACAATGAGCAGTTCTTC,CASSWGLAGVDNEQFF
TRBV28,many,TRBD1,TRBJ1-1,TGTGCCAGCAGTATCCGACAGGGCTGGGACACTGAAGCTTTCTTT,CASSIRQGWDTEAFF
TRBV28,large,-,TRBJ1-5,TGTGCCAGCAGTTTCGGGGCATGGGCACTAAATCAGCCCCAGCATTTT,CASSFGAWALNQPQHF
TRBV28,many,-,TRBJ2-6,TGTGCCAGCAGTTTATTTGGGGCGGGGGGGGCCAACGTCCTGACTTTC,CASSLFGAGGANVLTF
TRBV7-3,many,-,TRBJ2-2,TGTGCCAGCAGCCCCAAAGTTGGGGGTTCGGGAGGGGAGCTGTTTTTT,CASSPKVGGSGGELFF
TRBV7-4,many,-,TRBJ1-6,TGTGCCAGCAGCTTAGAACGGACAGCTAAGGCTTCACCCCTCCACTTT,CASSLERTAKASPLHF
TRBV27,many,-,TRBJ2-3,TGTGCCAGCACCGTTGGCGGTACAGATACGCAGTATTTT,CASTVGGTDTQYF